This TCR beta chain originates from a study of response to subunit inactivated influenza vaccine. Each CDR3 protein is one row after TCRdb ran MiXCR on the RT-PCR reads. This sample yields roughly 500,000 distinct CDR3 sequences, of which about 25% are seen a single time; approximately 2% belongs to the top ten. In this sample, this clonotype turned up once. What it recognizes is unknown. Study-wide results and limits: Seasonal influenza vaccination, on each occasion, was suggested by the authors to recruit few new T cells.

This CDR3 contains 14 residues. Germline lookup yields CDR1 MNHNS and CDR2 SASEGT. The V end was cut by 3 bases, the J end by 5 bases, with 14 bases between. V gene TRBV6-1 combines with J gene TRBJ2-7; D is perhaps TRBD2 (6 bases). The TCR originated in a man aged 50 to 59 who received an inactivated influenza vaccine. The source material was CD4+ T cells sorted from PBMCs, sampled less than 6 days after vaccination. CDR3: CASSDPTSLHEQYF. CDR3 coding DNA: TGTGCCAGCAGTGACCCGACTAGTTTACACGAGCAGTACTTC.